Each of the 29 T cell receptor beta chains below was sequenced from the same sample in a study of Ad26.COV2.S vaccination and SARS-CoV-2 variants. Indicated treatment: 15 to 20 received Ad26.COV2.S at low or high dose, single or two shots; about 5 received placebo; per-sample allocation not given. Samples analyzed were those drawn on day 63 after the first vaccine or placebo injection. Measured with immunoSEQ multiplex PCR; TCRdb has only the in-frame clones, and not every one. The sample carries about 420,000 clones, around nine tenths recorded once. The source was peripheral blood, collected in a trial of Ad26.COV2.S vaccine versus placebo. All receptors come from a person aged 18-65 years who received the Ad26.COV2.S COVID-19 vaccine or a placebo.

As for this clone: This sample includes further DNA sequences coding for the same CDR3. V is TRBV9 and J is TRBJ2-1; D possibly matches TRBD1 or TRBD2 (5 bases each). Germline-derived CDR1 and CDR2 are SGDLS and YYNGEE. There are 15 residues in the CDR3. Trimming took off 0 bases at V and 2 bases at J, with 9 bases between the two ends. The CDR3 loop is CASSVDQGPYNEQFF. CDR3 nucleotide sequence: TGTGCCAGCAGCGTAGACCAGGGACCCTACAATGAGCAGTTCTTC.

The chain couples TRBV6-1 to TRBJ1-6; D is uncertain. CDR3 length: 16 residues. CDR1 and CDR2 from the germline V gene are MNHNS and SASEGT. V lost 0 bases, J lost 9 bases, and 15 bases lay in between. The CDR3 sequence is CASSEAEVSAASPLHF. As DNA, the CDR3 is TGTGCCAGCAGTGAAGCGGAGGTGAGTGCGGCTTCACCCCTCCACTTT.

This chain uses TRBV24-1 with TRBJ2-1; D is possibly TRBD1 (6 bases). From germline, CDR1 is KGHDR and CDR2 SFDVKD. V gave up 5 bases and J gave up 3 bases, with 16 bases separating them. This CDR3 has 16 amino acids. The CDR3 DNA follows: TGTGCCACCAGTGGTACAGGGATTTCGTTCTACAATGAGCAGTTCTTC. Residues: CATSGTGISFYNEQFF.

This sequence joins TRBV5-1 and TRBJ2-1; 11 bases match TRBD1. The V gene end was trimmed by 2 bases and the J gene end by 4 bases; junction bases not matched to a gene: 5. The germline V gene encodes CDR1 SGHRS and CDR2 YFSETQ. This CDR3 has 16 amino acids. The CDR3 loop is CASSFGQGAAYNEQFF. The CDR3 DNA follows: TGCGCCAGCAGCTTTGGACAGGGGGCAGCTTACAATGAGCAGTTCTTC.

The chain recombines TRBV3-1 (or the pseudogene TRBV3-2) with TRBJ2-1; 12 positions agree with TRBD2. The germline V gene encodes CDR1 LGHDT and CDR2 YNNKEL (reference sequence). Germline trimming cut 4 bases from V and 6 bases from J; bases unmatched to any gene: 4. The CDR3 consists of 15 residues. The CDR3 reads CASSLRTSGVNEQFF. As DNA, the CDR3 is TGTGCCAGCAGCCTCCGGACTAGCGGGGTCAATGAGCAGTTCTTC.

V usage is TRBV5-1 and J usage is TRBJ2-1; 11 bases fit TRBD2. Germline CDR1 SGHRS, CDR2 YFSETQ. This CDR3 is built from 18 residues. Trimming removed 2 bases from V and 4 bases from J; junction bases left unmatched: 11. CDR3 residues: CASSFGLAGGPKYNEQFF. The CDR3 DNA reads TGCGCCAGCAGCTTTGGGCTAGCGGGGGGACCAAAATACAATGAGCAGTTCTTC.

The DNA of the CDR3 is TGTGCCAGCCTCCTGGGTGACCAGTACTTC. Translating gives CASLLGDQYF. This chain uses TRBV27 with TRBJ2-5; unclear D gene. Deletions cut 8 bases from V and 10 bases from J, with 11 bases between. Germline V gene sequence: CDR1 MNHEY, CDR2 SMNVEV (reference sequence). The CDR3 is 10 amino acids.

The chain couples TRBV5-4 to TRBJ2-1; tentatively, D is TRBD2 (7 bases). The CDR3 runs to 14 residues. From germline, CDR1 is SGHNT and CDR2 YYREEE (reference sequence). Trimming cost V 0 bases and J 6 bases, with 10 bases left between them. The CDR3 region has the DNA TGTGCCAGCAGCTTGGTGGGAGGGGGCAATGAGCAGTTCTTC. Translation gives CASSLVGGGNEQFF.

The rearrangement links TRBV5-4 to TRBJ2-3; TRBD2 aligns across 8 bases. V lost 2 bases to trimming and J lost 5 bases; unmatched junction nucleotides: 10. Germline CDR1 and CDR2: SGHNT and YYREEE (reference sequence). The CDR3 is made up of 16 amino acids. In nucleotides, the CDR3 is TGTGCCAGCAGCTTTATTTCGGGGGGGCCTGGAGATACGCAGTATTTT. As protein: CASSFISGGPGDTQYF.

V usage is TRBV7-9 and J usage is TRBJ2-1; TRBD2 might be the D (5 bases). Germline CDR1 SEHNR, CDR2 FQNEAQ (reference sequence). V lost 4 bases and J 0 bases, leaving 10 bases between the germline ends. The CDR3 consists of 15 residues. In DNA form, the CDR3 reads TGTGCCAGCAGCTCCCGGGGAAGCTCCTACAATGAGCAGTTCTTC. It specifies CASSSRGSSYNEQFF.

This chain connects TRBV7-9 to TRBJ2-7; a weak D match, TRBD1 (7 bases). This CDR3 contains 15 residues. Germline V lookup: CDR1 SEHNR, CDR2 FQNEAQ (reference sequence). Trimming shortened V by 8 bases and J by 0 bases, and 17 bases separated the two germline ends. The CDR3 loop is CASSGGQGGSYEQYF. CDR3 coding DNA: TGTGCCAGCTCCGGTGGGCAGGGGGGCTCCTACGAGCAGTACTTC. The full variable domain, with the rest looked up from reference TRBV7-9 and TRBJ2-7, is DTGVSQNPRHKITKRGQNVTFRCDPISEHNRLYWYRQTLGQGPEFLTYFQNEAQLEKSRLLSDRFSAERPKGSFSTLEIQRTEQGDSAMYLCASSGGQGGSYEQYFGPGTRLTVT.

This chain links TRBV9 with TRBJ2-5; TRBD2 agrees at 8 bases. CDR1 SGDLS and CDR2 YYNGEE come from the germline V gene. The length of the CDR3 is 15 residues. Losses at the gene ends were 0 bases for V and 2 bases for J; bases not matched to a gene: 3. The CDR3 nucleotides read TGTGCCAGCAGCGTAGTCTCTAGCGGGCAAGAGACCCAGTACTTC. Translating gives CASSVVSSGQETQYF.

The chain has TRBV6-4 and TRBJ2-3; the match to TRBD1 covers 7 bases. The CDR3 runs to 14 residues. The ends lost 0 bases at V and 6 bases at J; junction bases unmatched: 3. Per germline, CDR1 MRHNA and CDR2 SNTAGT. The CDR3 spells CASSDSGGADTQYF. CDR3 DNA: TGTGCCAGCAGTGACTCAGGGGGCGCGGATACGCAGTATTTT.

J is TRBJ1-2 and V is TRBV6-5; D unclear. The germline gives CDR1 MNHEY, CDR2 SVGAGI. The CDR3 runs to 13 residues. V lost 5 bases, J lost 6 bases, and 13 bases lay in between. The CDR3 nucleotides read TGTGCCAGCAGTCTACAGCGATACAATGGCTACACCTTC. Translation gives CASSLQRYNGYTF.

In its sample, this clone was seen a few times. J is TRBJ1-2 and V is TRBV14; D is undetermined. The CDR3 extends over 13 amino acids. Looked up from germline, CDR1 is SGHDN and CDR2 is FVKESK. V was pared by 0 bases and J by 5 bases, with 7 bases between. CDR3 nucleotides: TGTGCCAGCAGCCAAGATGTGGATTATGGCTACACCTTC. Amino acids: CASSQDVDYGYTF.

This chain uses TRBV30 with TRBJ1-4, with TRBD1 matching 7 bases. In germline, CDR1 is GTSNPN, CDR2 SVGIG (reference sequence). This CDR3 region has 14 residues. The V and J ends lost 2 bases and 8 bases, in that order; junction bases with no gene match: 8. CDR3 in amino acids: CAWSSDRASEKLFF. DNA for the CDR3: TGTGCCTGGAGTAGCGACAGGGCGTCCGAAAAACTGTTTTTT.

The chain employs TRBV14 and TRBJ1-4; D is uncertain. The germline V and J ends were trimmed by 3 bases and 8 bases, with 7 bases remaining between them. This CDR3 has 12 residues. Germline CDR1 reads SGHDN; CDR2 reads FVKESK. The CDR3 nucleotides read TGTGCCAGCAGCCACTTGGAGGAAAAACTGTTTTTT. Translating gives CASSHLEEKLFF.

The J gene is TRBJ1-2, the V gene TRBV7-2; TRBD1 aligns across 7 bases. The V gene's germline CDR1 is SGHTA and CDR2 FQGNSA. V lost 1 base to trimming and J lost 5 bases; unmatched junction nucleotides: 4. This CDR3 is built from 14 residues. CDR3 DNA: TGTGCCAGCAGCTTAGAGACAGGGACGTATGGCTACACCTTC. The encoded protein is CASSLETGTYGYTF.

This chain joins TRBV4-3 and TRBJ2-1; 11 positions match TRBD2. V was clipped by 4 bases and J by 6 bases; unmatched bases: 2. The CDR3 has 14 residues. Germline-derived CDR1 and CDR2 are LGHNA and YSLEER. The CDR3 nucleotides read TGCGCCAGCAGCCCAGGGACTAGCGGCAATGAGCAGTTCTTC. Encoded protein: CASSPGTSGNEQFF.

This chain links TRBV25-1 with TRBJ2-7; D perhaps matches TRBD1 (5 bases). There are 14 residues in the CDR3. Germline V gene lookup returns CDR1 MGHDK and CDR2 SYGVNS. V gave up 5 bases and J gave up 2 bases, with 13 bases separating them. The CDR3, as DNA: TGTGCCAGCAGTATGACAGCGAAAACCTACGAGCAGTACTTC. It encodes CASSMTAKTYEQYF.

This chain connects TRBV3-1 (or the pseudogene TRBV3-2) to TRBJ2-3; D possibly corresponds to TRBD1 (6 bases). The CDR3 has 16 amino acids. Germline V lookup: CDR1 LGHDT, CDR2 YNNKEL (reference sequence). V dropped 3 bases and J dropped 2 bases, with 15 bases sitting between them. The CDR3 bases are TGTGCCAGCAGCCAGCAATCGGACAGCATCACAGATACGCAGTATTTT. Residues: CASSQQSDSITDTQYF.

This chain joins TRBV6-4 and TRBJ2-5, with a weak D call TRBD1 (5 bases). V lost 0 bases and J lost 5, with 7 bases in between. This CDR3 is 13 amino acids long. The germline CDR1 and CDR2 sequences are MRHNA and SNTAGT. The CDR3: CASSDSKGETQYF. The CDR3 DNA is TGTGCCAGCAGTGACTCGAAGGGGGAGACCCAGTACTTC.

Details on this clone: This same CDR3 is encoded by further DNA sequences in the sample. The rearrangement links TRBV9 to TRBJ2-2, with D possibly matching TRBD2 (6 bases). Looked up from germline, CDR1 is SGDLS and CDR2 is YYNGEE. The CDR3 has 15 amino acids. V was trimmed by 0 bases and J by 5 bases, leaving 11 bases between them. The chain's CDR3 is CASSVGGGNTGELFF. The CDR3 DNA reads as TGTGCCAGCAGCGTAGGCGGAGGGAATACCGGGGAGCTGTTTTTT.

The chain recombines TRBV9 with TRBJ1-3; unclear D gene. Trimming removed 0 bases at V and 4 bases at J, with 11 bases between. The CDR3 is 15 amino acids. Germline-derived CDR1 and CDR2 are SGDLS and YYNGEE. The CDR3 reads CASSVGVGRGNTIYF. CDR3 bases: TGTGCCAGCAGCGTAGGGGTGGGTAGAGGAAACACCATATATTTT.

The chain carries TRBV28 and TRBJ2-3; D remains ambiguous. Trimming cost V 3 bases and J 10 bases, with 11 bases left between them. Germline CDR1 MDHEN, CDR2 SYDVKM. CDR3 length equals 12 residues. CDR3 residues: CASSFPTAAQYF. The DNA for the CDR3 is TGTGCCAGCAGTTTCCCGACGGCGGCGCAGTATTTT.

The chain employs TRBV19 and TRBJ1-4; D ambiguous. V was trimmed by 3 bases and J by 0 bases, leaving 14 bases between them. Looked up from germline, CDR1 is LNHDA and CDR2 is SQIVND (reference sequence). CDR3 length: 17 amino acids. CDR3 bases: TGTGCCAGTAGTATGGGCAGTGTCTATTCAACTAATGAAAAACTGTTTTTT. Protein sequence: CASSMGSVYSTNEKLFF.

The J gene is TRBJ2-7, the V gene TRBV21-1; TRBD2, as called in the table, went unchecked against the DNA. TRBV21-1 counts as a pseudogene. This CDR3 is built from 16 residues. CDR3 DNA: TGTGCCAGGCATAATCCGGGTCACACCGGTGACTACGAGCAGTACTTC. Residues: CARHNPGHTGDYEQYF.

This clone was seen only once. The rearrangement uses TRBV11-2 and TRBJ2-1; 8 positions match TRBD2. The CDR3 totals 16 residues. Germline V lookup: CDR1 SGHAT, CDR2 FQNNGV. With 2 bases clipped from V and 3 bases from J, the junction kept 6 bases outside the gene matches. CDR3 in amino acids: CASSLRSGGLYNEQFF. In DNA form, the CDR3 reads TGTGCCAGCAGCTTACGATCGGGGGGGCTCTACAATGAGCAGTTCTTC.

The V gene is TRBV24-1, the J gene TRBJ1-5; no clear D. V gave up 4 bases and J gave up 5 bases, with 14 bases separating them. The CDR3 runs to 15 residues. Germline CDR1 reads KGHDR; CDR2 reads SFDVKD. The CDR3 DNA reads TGTGCCACCAGTGACCCCTCGGGTCCCGATCAGCCCCAGCATTTT. It translates to CATSDPSGPDQPQHF.